This T cell receptor beta chain was documented in a study of post-analysis software for immune sequencing data. CDR1 is SGHTA and CDR2 is FQGTGA in the germline V gene. CDR3 length equals 16 residues. Trimming pared 5 bases from V and 0 bases from J, leaving 16 bases between. Each TCR beta cDNA library carried unique molecular identifiers. Each CDR3 protein is one row after TCRdb ran MiXCR on the PCR reads. The profile shows about 260,000 distinct CDR3 sequences, about 40% of them singletons. About this clonotype itself: Its antigen is unidentified. Since a much larger clone is just one base distant, this may be a read error.

General observations from the study: A few TRBV segments, TRBV5-6, TRBV5-1 and TRBV20-1 among them, were found more frequent in patients than controls. Those samples that were prepared in the same batch co-clustered strongly by F measure.

The clonotype originates from a girl aged 10 to 17 with multiple sclerosis. Sequencing was carried out using blood. The chain is built from TRBV7-3 and TRBJ1-1; D not certain. CDR3 region: CASSPVGYGMNTEAFF. CDR3 DNA: TGTGCCAGCAGCCCCGTGGGGTACGGCATGAACACTGAAGCTTTCTTT.